The rows below give T cell receptor beta chains drawn from one sample of a study of shared clonotypes between healthy human individuals. Clones were read by immunoSEQ multiplex PCR, and TCRdb kept only the in-frame ones, dropping some. Altogether approximately 330,000 clones are present, 73% being singletons, with the ten largest covering roughly 10%. Input material: memory CD4+ T cells sorted from blood. The source of these receptors is a man aged 30 to 45 in good health. CDR3s include the opening cysteine and the closing phenylalanine or tryptophan. Fields, in order: clone size, J gene, D gene, V gene, CDR3 protein, CDR3 DNA. The D gene is left open where the match is weak. Some rows have no size entry. The others give once, few or many, or a class for an expanded clone.

.,TRBJ2-1,.,TRBV5-1,CASSFSSGYNEQFF,TGCGCCAGCAGCTTCAGCAGCGGCTACAATGAGCAGTTCTTC
.,TRBJ2-1,TRBD2,TRBV4-1,CASSRTSGRGEQFF,TGCGCCAGCAGCCGGACTAGCGGGAGGGGTGAGCAGTTCTTC
.,TRBJ2-6,.,TRBV5-1,CASSLQGGLGANVLTF,TGCGCCAGCAGCTTACAGGGTGGTTTAGGGGCCAACGTCCTGACTTTC
.,TRBJ2-7,.,TRBV28,CASSRPTRKDEQYF,TGTGCCAGCAGTCGCCCGACTAGGAAGGACGAGCAGTACTTC
.,TRBJ2-7,.,TRBV4-1,CASSHDMNSAGYEQYF,TGCGCCAGCAGCCACGATATGAATAGCGCGGGCTACGAGCAGTACTTC
.,TRBJ2-5,TRBD1,TRBV5-4,CASSLGQGNLQEAQYF,TGTGCCAGCAGCCTGGGACAGGGTAATCTCCAAGAGGCCCAGTACTTC
.,TRBJ2-5,.,TRBV5-4,CASSLDSLQETQYF,TGTGCCAGCAGCTTGGACTCCTTACAAGAGACCCAGTACTTC
.,TRBJ2-1,TRBD2,TRBV9,CASSETSGRSYEQFF,TGTGCCAGCAGCGAGACTAGCGGGAGAAGTTATGAGCAGTTCTTC
.,TRBJ2-7,.,TRBV7-8,CASSSNGYEQYF,TGTGCCAGCAGCTCAAACGGCTACGAGCAGTACTTC
many,TRBJ1-4,TRBD1,TRBV28,CASSLDAPGGTNEKLFF,TGTGCCAGCAGTCTGGATGCCCCAGGGGGAACTAATGAAAAACTGTTTTTT
.,TRBJ2-2,.,TRBV27,CASSFYRTGTGELFF,TGTGCCAGCAGTTTCTACCGGACGGGCACCGGGGAGCTGTTTTTT
.,TRBJ1-2,.,TRBV18,CASSPATGAGGSYGYTF,TGTGCCAGCTCACCAGCTACGGGGGCAGGCGGGTCCTATGGCTACACCTTC
once,TRBJ2-7,.,TRBV5-4,CASSTRGNHYEQYF,TGTGCCAGCAGCACCCGCGGGAACCACTACGAGCAGTACTTC
.,TRBJ2-1,TRBD1,TRBV10-3,CAISERTGGVGEQFF,TGTGCCATCAGTGAGCGGACAGGGGGAGTGGGTGAGCAGTTCTTC
.,TRBJ2-1,.,TRBV2,CATRESTNNEQFF,TGTGCCACCCGGGAGTCGACGAACAATGAGCAGTTCTTC
.,TRBJ2-7,.,TRBV21-1,CASSSPGLAELSSYEQYF,TGTGCCAGCAGCTCCCCGGGACTAGCGGAGTTGAGCTCCTACGAGCAGTACTTC
few,TRBJ2-5,TRBD1,TRBV7-2,CASSTNRGETQYF,TGTGCCAGCAGCACCAACAGGGGGGAGACCCAGTACTTC
.,TRBJ1-2,.,TRBV6-1,CASRAGNYGYTF,TGTGCCAGCAGGGCCGGTAACTATGGCTACACCTTC
.,TRBJ2-1,.,TRBV6-1,CASTPNTHNEQFF,TGTGCCAGCACCCCGAACACACACAATGAGCAGTTCTTC
.,TRBJ2-7,.,TRBV19,CASSMATGLQSGQYF,TGTGCCAGTAGTATGGCGACGGGATTACAATCGGGGCAGTACTTC
.,TRBJ1-1,TRBD1,TRBV11-1,CASSPTGTGKYTEAFF,TGTGCCAGCAGCCCTACCGGGACAGGGAAGTACACTGAAGCTTTCTTT
.,TRBJ2-6,.,TRBV6-6,CASGSGKSSGANVLTF,TGTGCCAGCGGGTCAGGGAAAAGCTCTGGGGCCAACGTCCTGACTTTC
few,TRBJ2-3,TRBD2,TRBV7-8,CASSGSGEFVDTQYF,TGTGCCAGCAGCGGTAGCGGGGAGTTCGTAGATACGCAGTATTTT
.,TRBJ2-1,TRBD2,TRBV6-1,CASSTSGRNEQFF,TGTGCCAGCAGCACTAGCGGGAGAAATGAGCAGTTCTTC
once,TRBJ2-5,.,TRBV5-4,CASSLFQVETQYF,TGTGCCAGCAGCTTGTTCCAGGTAGAGACCCAGTACTTC
.,TRBJ2-2,TRBD1,TRBV5-1,CASRQGARTGELFF,TGCGCCAGCAGACAGGGGGCGCGCACCGGGGAGCTGTTTTTT
few,TRBJ2-5,.,TRBV11-3,CASSPREGQTQYF,TGTGCCAGCAGCCCCCGAGAGGGTCAGACCCAGTACTTC
.,TRBJ2-7,TRBD1,TRBV7-3,CASSRGQGNEQYF,TGTGCCAGCAGCCGCGGACAGGGCAACGAGCAGTACTTC
.,TRBJ1-5,.,TRBV19,CASSRTYSNQPQHF,TGTGCCAGTAGTAGGACTTATAGCAATCAGCCCCAGCATTTT
.,TRBJ2-2,.,TRBV7-8,CASSPTGNTGELFF,TGTGCCAGCAGCCCGACAGGGAACACCGGGGAGCTGTTTTTT
.,TRBJ2-3,.,TRBV15,CATSRDRSGLSLTDTQYF,TGTGCCACCAGCAGAGATCGGTCGGGCCTATCCCTCACAGATACGCAGTATTTT
.,TRBJ2-7,.,TRBV25-1,CASSLPPRDEQYF,TGTGCCAGCAGCCTCCCCCCCCGTGACGAGCAGTACTTC
.,TRBJ1-4,.,TRBV28,CASAGEKLFF,TGTGCCAGCGCGGGGGAAAAACTGTTTTTT
.,TRBJ2-3,.,TRBV18,CASSPLLRISNTDTQYF,TGTGCCAGCTCACCATTGTTAAGGATTTCCAACACAGATACGCAGTATTTT
few,TRBJ2-1,.,TRBV5-6,CASSLMGSVAYNEQFF,TGTGCCAGCAGCTTGATGGGTAGCGTAGCCTACAATGAGCAGTTCTTC
.,TRBJ2-1,.,TRBV5-1,CASRRDGSYNEQFF,TGCGCCAGCAGACGGGACGGCTCCTACAATGAGCAGTTCTTC
.,TRBJ1-2,.,TRBV6-5,CASSYRGTDRNYGYTF,TGTGCCAGCAGTTACCGGGGTACAGACAGAAACTATGGCTACACCTTC
.,TRBJ2-5,TRBD1,TRBV6-1,CASGARTGGGETQYF,TGTGCCAGCGGGGCCCGGACAGGGGGCGGCGAGACCCAGTACTTC
.,TRBJ2-1,TRBD1,TRBV25-1,CASSEDQGARNLNEQFF,TGTGCCAGCAGTGAAGACCAGGGGGCGCGGAATTTGAATGAGCAGTTCTTC
.,TRBJ2-5,TRBD1,TRBV9,CASSAQQGPQETQYF,TGTGCCAGCAGCGCTCAACAGGGGCCGCAAGAGACCCAGTACTTC
once,TRBJ2-3,.,TRBV7-2,CASSREGVGLTQYF,TGTGCCAGCAGCAGAGAGGGGGTTGGGCTAACGCAGTATTTT
.,TRBJ1-1,.,TRBV2,CASSETANTEAFF,TGTGCCAGCAGTGAAACCGCGAACACTGAAGCTTTCTTT
.,TRBJ2-7,TRBD2,TRBV29-1,CSAARTSYYEQYF,TGCAGCGCTGCCCGGACTAGTTACTACGAGCAGTACTTC
once,TRBJ1-5,.,TRBV28,CASSFRGRYSNQPQHF,TGTGCCAGCAGTTTCCGGGGCCGCTATAGCAATCAGCCCCAGCATTTT
.,TRBJ2-1,TRBD2,TRBV14,CASSPSSGRAVNEQFF,TGTGCCAGCAGCCCGTCCAGCGGGAGGGCCGTCAATGAGCAGTTCTTC
once,TRBJ2-3,TRBD2,TRBV2,CASSATLAGPAEQYF,TGTGCCAGCAGTGCTACGCTAGCGGGACCGGCAGAGCAGTATTTT
.,TRBJ1-2,.,TRBV28,CASSVGTLYGYTF,TGTGCCAGCAGTGTCGGGACACTCTATGGCTACACCTTC
.,TRBJ2-6,.,TRBV15,CATSRGGDHSGANVLTF,TGTGCCACCAGCCGGGGTGGGGACCATTCTGGGGCCAACGTCCTGACTTTC
few,TRBJ2-3,.,TRBV7-2,CASSMSADTQYF,TGTGCCAGCAGCATGTCCGCAGATACGCAGTATTTT
many,TRBJ1-2,TRBD1,TRBV28,CASSPMTGDYGYTF,TGTGCCAGCAGTCCGATGACAGGGGACTATGGCTACACCTTC
few,TRBJ1-1,TRBD1,TRBV29-1,CSAQGPTGMTFF,TGCAGCGCACAGGGGCCTACCGGGATGACTTTCTTT
.,TRBJ2-2,.,TRBV5-6,CASSGPGRDTGELFF,TGTGCCAGCAGCGGTCCGGGACGGGACACCGGGGAGCTGTTTTTT
few,TRBJ1-5,TRBD1,TRBV27,CASSSDPTGSQPQHF,TGTGCCAGCAGTTCCGACCCGACAGGGTCCCAGCCCCAGCATTTT
.,TRBJ1-2,TRBD1,TRBV2,CASTGTGSYGYTF,TGTGCCAGCACTGGGACAGGATCTTATGGCTACACCTTC
.,TRBJ2-7,TRBD1,TRBV27,CASSLLGGTGVYEQYF,TGTGCCAGCAGTTTATTAGGCGGGACAGGGGTCTACGAGCAGTACTTC